The 6 T cell receptor beta chains below were found in one sample sequenced in a study of PD-L1 blockade in urothelial cancer. Stated time point: pretreatment peripheral blood. The table came from immunoSEQ multiplex PCR; TCRdb's copy has only in-frame clones and leaves some out. This table holds under 95,000 clones, 80% to 85% found once. Sample: PBMCs, taken around atezolizumab (anti-PD-L1) treatment. These TCRs come from a man in his 60s with urothelial cancer.

Many counts were recorded for this clone. The gene calls are TRBV6-4 and TRBJ1-6; no firm D call. From germline, CDR1 is MRHNA and CDR2 SNTAGT. V was pared by 0 bases and J by 13 bases, with 13 bases between. The CDR3 runs 14 residues. The CDR3 loop is CASSDSSRGVPLHF. The DNA of the CDR3 is TGTGCCAGCAGTGACTCGAGTAGAGGTGTTCCCCTCCACTTT.

The chain recombines TRBV2 with TRBJ2-4; TRBD2 aligns across 7 bases. CDR1 is SNHLY and CDR2 is FYNNEI in the germline V gene. This CDR3 spans 15 amino acids. Unmatched junction bases numbered 2, after V lost 1 base and J lost 2 bases. The chain's CDR3 is CASSEGGGTKNIQYF. CDR3 in DNA: TGTGCCAGCAGTGAAGGGGGGGGAACCAAAAACATTCAGTACTTC. Together with reference TRBV2 and TRBJ2-4, the CDR3 gives the full variable domain: EPEVTQTPSHQVTQMGQEVILRCVPISNHLYFYWYRQILGQKVEFLVSFYNNEISEKSEIFDDQFSVERPDGSNFTLKIRSTKLEDSAMYFCASSEGGGTKNIQYFGAGTRLSVL.

The V and J genes are TRBV5-6 and TRBJ1-1; 7 nucleotides agree with TRBD1. The length of the CDR3 is 15 residues. The V gene end was trimmed by 4 bases and the J gene end by 1 base; junction bases not matched to a gene: 7. CDR1 SGHDT and CDR2 YYEEEE come from the germline V gene. CDR3 nucleotide sequence: TGTGCCAGCAGCCTTCAGGGGGACCCGAACACTGAAGCTTTCTTT. Encoded protein: CASSLQGDPNTEAFF.

The chain combines TRBV9 with TRBJ1-2; no definite D call. The V end lost 2 bases, the J end lost 0 bases, and 11 bases lay between the germline ends. The CDR3 is made up of 15 amino acids. The germline V gene encodes CDR1 SGDLS and CDR2 YYNGEE. The DNA for the CDR3 is TGTGCCAGCAGCGTTTCCGGCGGTTCTAACTATGGCTACACCTTC. This codes for CASSVSGGSNYGYTF.

The rearrangement joins TRBV5-6 to TRBJ2-7; D is perhaps TRBD1 (6 bases). V was clipped by 4 bases and J by 1 base, with 21 bases between them. The CDR3 has 17 amino acids. Per the germline V gene, CDR1 is SGHDT and CDR2 is YYEEEE. CDR3 DNA: TGTGCCAGCAGCAACACACAGGGCCCAGCTAGGTCCTACGAGCAGTACTTC. Translation gives CASSNTQGPARSYEQYF.

V usage is TRBV6-5 and J usage is TRBJ2-3; D might be TRBD2 (5 bases). Germline assignment: CDR1 MNHEY and CDR2 SVGAGI. V lost 5 bases and J 0 bases, leaving 12 bases between the germline ends. The CDR3 is 15 amino acids. The CDR3 spells CASSRGTVSTDTQYF. CDR3 coding DNA: TGTGCCAGCAGTCGGGGAACAGTCAGCACAGATACGCAGTATTTT.